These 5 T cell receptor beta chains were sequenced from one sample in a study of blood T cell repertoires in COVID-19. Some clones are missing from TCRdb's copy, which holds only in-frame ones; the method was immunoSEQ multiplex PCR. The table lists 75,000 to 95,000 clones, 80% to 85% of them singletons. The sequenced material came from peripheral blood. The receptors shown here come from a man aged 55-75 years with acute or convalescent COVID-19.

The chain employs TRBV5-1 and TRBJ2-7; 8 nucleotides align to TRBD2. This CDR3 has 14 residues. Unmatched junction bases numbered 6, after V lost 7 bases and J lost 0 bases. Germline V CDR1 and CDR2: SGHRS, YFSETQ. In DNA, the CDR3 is TGCGCCAGCGGAGAGCGGGGGACCTCCTACGAGCAGTACTTC. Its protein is CASGERGTSYEQYF.

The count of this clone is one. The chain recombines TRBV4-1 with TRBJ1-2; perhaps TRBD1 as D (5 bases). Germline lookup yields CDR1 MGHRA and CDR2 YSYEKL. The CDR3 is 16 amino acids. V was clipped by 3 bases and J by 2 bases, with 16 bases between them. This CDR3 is CASSHAGPGANYGYTF. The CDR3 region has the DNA TGCGCCAGCAGCCACGCAGGGCCAGGCGCAAACTATGGCTACACCTTC.

In nucleotides, the CDR3 is TGTGCCATCAGTGTGGACAGTAGGGCAGATACGCAGTATTTT. Translating gives CAISVDSRADTQYF. The chain employs TRBV10-3 and TRBJ2-3; a possible D gene is TRBD1 (6 bases). This CDR3 is built from 14 residues. In germline, CDR1 is ENHRY, CDR2 SYGVKD. Trimming shortened V by 4 bases and J by 4 bases, and 12 bases separated the two germline ends.

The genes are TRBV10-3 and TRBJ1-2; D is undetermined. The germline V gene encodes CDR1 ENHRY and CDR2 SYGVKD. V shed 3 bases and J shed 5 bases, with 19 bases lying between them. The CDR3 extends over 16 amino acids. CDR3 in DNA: TGTGCCATCAGTGACCCCGCGGGAGGAAGGGATTATGGCTACACCTTC. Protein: CAISDPAGGRDYGYTF.

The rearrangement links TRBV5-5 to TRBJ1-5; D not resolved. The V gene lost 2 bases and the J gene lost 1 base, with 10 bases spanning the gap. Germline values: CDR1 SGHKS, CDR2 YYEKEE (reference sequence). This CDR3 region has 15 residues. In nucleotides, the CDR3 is TGTGCCAGCAGCTTCGCCGGAGACAGCAATCAGCCCCAGCATTTT. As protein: CASSFAGDSNQPQHF.